This TCR beta chain was profiled in a study of T cell responses to AZD1222 COVID-19 vaccine. In the study overall: Second-dose intervals of approximately 4 or approximately 12 weeks were pooled. Study-wide results and caveats: Clonal diversity was possibly underestimated, and the donors were mostly white British, with more females. Baseline seropositives among AZD1222 recipients totaled only 5 to 7.

This clone is a singleton in its sample. Its antigen is as yet unknown. The data were produced by immunoSEQ multiplex PCR, yet TCRdb's version contains in-frame clones alone and is incomplete. The sample lists tens of thousands of clones, roughly 80% occurring once. V shed 3 bases and J 5 bases; nucleotides not matched to a gene: 5. Germline V CDR1 and CDR2: SGHAT, FQNNGV. The CDR3 is 16 amino acids. The clonotype originates from an adult in good health. The sequencing used peripheral blood, collected on day 0 of AZD1222 vaccination. This chain connects TRBV11-2 to TRBJ1-3; TRBD1 matches 12 bases. In DNA, the CDR3 is TGTGCCAGCAGCTTCGCCGGGACAGGGGGCCGAAACACCATATATTTT. This gives the protein CASSFAGTGGRNTIYF.